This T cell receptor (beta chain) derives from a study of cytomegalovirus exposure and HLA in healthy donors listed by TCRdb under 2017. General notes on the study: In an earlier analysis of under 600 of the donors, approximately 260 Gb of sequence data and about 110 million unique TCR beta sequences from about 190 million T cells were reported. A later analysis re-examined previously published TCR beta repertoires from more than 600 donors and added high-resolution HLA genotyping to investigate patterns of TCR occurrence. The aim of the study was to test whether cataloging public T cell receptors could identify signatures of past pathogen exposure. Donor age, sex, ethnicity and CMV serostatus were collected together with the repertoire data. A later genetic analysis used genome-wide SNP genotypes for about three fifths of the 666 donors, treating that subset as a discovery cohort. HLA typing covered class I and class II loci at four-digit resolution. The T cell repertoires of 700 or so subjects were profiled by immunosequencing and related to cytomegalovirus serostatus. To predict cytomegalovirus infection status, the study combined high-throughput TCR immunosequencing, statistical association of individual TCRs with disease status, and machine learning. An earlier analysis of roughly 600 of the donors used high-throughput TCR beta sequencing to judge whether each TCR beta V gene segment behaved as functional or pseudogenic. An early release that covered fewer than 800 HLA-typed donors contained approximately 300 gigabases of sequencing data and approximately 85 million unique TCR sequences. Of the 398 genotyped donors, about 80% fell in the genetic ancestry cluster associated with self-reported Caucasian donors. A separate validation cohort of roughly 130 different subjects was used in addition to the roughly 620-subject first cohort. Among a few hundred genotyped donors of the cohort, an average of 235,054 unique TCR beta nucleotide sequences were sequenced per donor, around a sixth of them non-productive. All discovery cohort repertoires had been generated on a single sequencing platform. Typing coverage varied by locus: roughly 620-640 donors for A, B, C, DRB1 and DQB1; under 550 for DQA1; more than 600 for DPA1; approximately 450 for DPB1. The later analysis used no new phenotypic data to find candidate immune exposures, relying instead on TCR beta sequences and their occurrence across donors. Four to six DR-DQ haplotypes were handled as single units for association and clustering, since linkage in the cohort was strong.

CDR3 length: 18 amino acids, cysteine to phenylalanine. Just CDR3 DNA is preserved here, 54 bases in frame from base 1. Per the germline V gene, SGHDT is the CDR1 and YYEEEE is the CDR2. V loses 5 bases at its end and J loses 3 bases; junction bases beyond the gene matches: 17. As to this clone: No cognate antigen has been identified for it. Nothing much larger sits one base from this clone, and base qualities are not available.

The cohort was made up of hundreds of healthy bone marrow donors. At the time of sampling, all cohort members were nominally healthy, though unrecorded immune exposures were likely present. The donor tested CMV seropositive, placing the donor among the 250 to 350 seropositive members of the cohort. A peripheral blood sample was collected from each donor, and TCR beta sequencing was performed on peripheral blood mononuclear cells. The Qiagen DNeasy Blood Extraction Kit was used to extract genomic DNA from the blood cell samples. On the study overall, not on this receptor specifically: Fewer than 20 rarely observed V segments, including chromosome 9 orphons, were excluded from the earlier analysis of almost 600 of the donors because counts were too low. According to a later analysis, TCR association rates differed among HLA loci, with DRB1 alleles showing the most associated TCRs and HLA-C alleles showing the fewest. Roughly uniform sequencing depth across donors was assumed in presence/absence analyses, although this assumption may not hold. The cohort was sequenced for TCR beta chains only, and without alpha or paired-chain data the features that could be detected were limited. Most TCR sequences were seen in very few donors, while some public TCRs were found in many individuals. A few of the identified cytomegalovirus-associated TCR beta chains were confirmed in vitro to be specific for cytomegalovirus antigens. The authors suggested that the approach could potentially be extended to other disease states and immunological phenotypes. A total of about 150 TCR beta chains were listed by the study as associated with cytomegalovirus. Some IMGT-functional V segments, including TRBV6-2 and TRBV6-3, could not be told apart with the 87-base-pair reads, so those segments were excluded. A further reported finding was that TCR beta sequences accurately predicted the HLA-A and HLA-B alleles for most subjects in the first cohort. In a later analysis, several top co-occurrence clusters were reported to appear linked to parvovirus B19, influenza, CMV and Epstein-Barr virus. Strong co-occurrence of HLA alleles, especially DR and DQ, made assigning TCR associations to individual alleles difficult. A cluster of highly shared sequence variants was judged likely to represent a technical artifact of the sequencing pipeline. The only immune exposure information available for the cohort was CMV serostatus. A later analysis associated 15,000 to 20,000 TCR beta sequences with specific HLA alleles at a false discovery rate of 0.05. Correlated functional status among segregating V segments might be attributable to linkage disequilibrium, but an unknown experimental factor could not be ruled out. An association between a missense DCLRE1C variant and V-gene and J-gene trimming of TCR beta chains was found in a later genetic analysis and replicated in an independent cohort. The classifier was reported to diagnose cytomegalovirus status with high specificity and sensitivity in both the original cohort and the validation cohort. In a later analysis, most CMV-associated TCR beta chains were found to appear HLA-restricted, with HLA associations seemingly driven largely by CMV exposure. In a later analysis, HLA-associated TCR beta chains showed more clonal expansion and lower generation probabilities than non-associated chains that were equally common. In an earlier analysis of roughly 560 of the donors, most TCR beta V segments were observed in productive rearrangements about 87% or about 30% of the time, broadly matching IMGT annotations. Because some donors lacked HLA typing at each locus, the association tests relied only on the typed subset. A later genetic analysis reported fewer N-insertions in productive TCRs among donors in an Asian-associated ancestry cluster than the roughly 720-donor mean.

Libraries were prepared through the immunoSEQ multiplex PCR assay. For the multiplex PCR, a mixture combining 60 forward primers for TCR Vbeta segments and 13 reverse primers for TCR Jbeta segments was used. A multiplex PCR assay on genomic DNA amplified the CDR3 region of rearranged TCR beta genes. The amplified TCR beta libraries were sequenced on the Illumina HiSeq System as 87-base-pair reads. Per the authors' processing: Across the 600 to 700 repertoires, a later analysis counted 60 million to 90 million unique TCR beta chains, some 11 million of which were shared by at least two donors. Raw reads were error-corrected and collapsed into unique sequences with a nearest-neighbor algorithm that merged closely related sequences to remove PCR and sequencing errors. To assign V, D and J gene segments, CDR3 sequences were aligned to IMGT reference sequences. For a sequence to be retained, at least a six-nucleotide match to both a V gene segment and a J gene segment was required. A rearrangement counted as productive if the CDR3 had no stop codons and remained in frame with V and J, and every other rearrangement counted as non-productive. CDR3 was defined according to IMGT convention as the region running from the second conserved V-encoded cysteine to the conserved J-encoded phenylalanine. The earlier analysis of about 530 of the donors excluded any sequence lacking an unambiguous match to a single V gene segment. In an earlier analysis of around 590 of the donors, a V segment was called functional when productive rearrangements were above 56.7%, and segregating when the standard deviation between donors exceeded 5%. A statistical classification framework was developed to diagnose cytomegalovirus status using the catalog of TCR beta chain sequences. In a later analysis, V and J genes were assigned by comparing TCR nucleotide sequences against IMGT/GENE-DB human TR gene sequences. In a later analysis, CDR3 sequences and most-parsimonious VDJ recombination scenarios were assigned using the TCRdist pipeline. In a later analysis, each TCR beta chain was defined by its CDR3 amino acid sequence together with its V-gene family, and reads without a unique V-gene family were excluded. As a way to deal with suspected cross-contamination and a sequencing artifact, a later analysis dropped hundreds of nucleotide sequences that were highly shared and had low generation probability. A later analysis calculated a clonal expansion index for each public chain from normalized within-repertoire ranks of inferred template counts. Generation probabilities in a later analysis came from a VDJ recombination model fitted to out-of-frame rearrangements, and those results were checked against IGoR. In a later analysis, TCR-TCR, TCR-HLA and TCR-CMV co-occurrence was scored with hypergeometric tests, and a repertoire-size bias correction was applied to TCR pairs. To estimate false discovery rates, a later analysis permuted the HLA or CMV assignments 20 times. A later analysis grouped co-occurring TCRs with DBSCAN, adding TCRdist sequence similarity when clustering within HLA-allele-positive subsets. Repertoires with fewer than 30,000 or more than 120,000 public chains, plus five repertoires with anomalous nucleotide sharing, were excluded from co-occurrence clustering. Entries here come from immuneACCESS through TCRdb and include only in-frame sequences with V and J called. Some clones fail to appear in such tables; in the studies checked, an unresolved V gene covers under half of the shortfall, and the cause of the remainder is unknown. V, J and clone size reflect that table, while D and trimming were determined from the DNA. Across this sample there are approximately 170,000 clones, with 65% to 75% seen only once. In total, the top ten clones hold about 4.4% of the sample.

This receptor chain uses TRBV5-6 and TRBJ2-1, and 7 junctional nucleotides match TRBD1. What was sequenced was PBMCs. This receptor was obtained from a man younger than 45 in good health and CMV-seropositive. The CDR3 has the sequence CASRHRQGVVLSYNEQFF. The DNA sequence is TGTGCCAGCAGACATCGACAGGGAGTCGTACTTAGCTACAATGAGCAGTTCTTC.